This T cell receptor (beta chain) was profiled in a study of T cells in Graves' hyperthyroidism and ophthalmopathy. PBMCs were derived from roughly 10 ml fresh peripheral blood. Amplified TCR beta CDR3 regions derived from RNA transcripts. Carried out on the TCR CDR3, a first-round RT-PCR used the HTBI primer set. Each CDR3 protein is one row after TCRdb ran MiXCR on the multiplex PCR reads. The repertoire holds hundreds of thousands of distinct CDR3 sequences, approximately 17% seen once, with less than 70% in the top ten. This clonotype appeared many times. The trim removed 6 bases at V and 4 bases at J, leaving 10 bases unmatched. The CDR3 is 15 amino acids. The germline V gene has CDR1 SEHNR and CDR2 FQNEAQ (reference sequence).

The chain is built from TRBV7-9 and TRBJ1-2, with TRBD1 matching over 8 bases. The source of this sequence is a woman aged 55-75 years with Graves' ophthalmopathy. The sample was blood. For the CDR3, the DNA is TGTGCCAGCAGTACATCGACAGGGGATCTCTATGGCTACACCTTC. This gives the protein CASSTSTGDLYGYTF.